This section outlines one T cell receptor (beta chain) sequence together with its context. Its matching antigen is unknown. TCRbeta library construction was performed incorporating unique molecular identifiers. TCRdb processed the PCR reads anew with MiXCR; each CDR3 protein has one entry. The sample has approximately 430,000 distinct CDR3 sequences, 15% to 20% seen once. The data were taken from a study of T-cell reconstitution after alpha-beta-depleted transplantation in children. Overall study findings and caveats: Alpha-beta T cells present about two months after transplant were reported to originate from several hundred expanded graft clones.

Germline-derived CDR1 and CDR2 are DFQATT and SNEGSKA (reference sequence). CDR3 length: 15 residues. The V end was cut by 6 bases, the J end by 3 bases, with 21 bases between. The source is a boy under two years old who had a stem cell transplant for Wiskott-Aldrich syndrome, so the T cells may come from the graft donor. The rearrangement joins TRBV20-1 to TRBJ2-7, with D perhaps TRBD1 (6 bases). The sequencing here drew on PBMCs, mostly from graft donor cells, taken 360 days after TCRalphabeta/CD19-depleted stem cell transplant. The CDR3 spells CSAKIGQRRLYEQYF. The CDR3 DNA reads TGCAGTGCAAAAATAGGACAGCGGAGGCTCTACGAGCAGTACTTC.